This T cell receptor beta chain was sequenced in a study of T-cell reconstitution after alpha-beta-depleted transplantation in children. For TCRbeta, the library was prepared with unique molecular identifiers. A single record per CDR3 protein comes from TCRdb applying MiXCR to the PCR reads. The sample lists about a million distinct CDR3 sequences, roughly 29% occurring once. A few counts support this clonotype. The antigen is undetermined. Points from the study as a whole: Surviving recipient T cells and thymic progenitors underlay high day-60 TCRbeta diversity in some patients. About two months after transplant, alpha-beta T cells reportedly came from several hundred expanded graft clones. It was newly produced T cells that mostly accounted for T-cell counts and diversity one year after transplant.

The germline V gene encodes CDR1 LGHDT and CDR2 YNNKEL (reference sequence). This CDR3 has 16 amino acids. J lost 7 bases, V lost 2 bases, and 12 bases had no gene match. Sequenced here: PBMCs, mostly from graft donor cells, sampled 360 days after TCRalphabeta/CD19-depleted stem cell transplant. The clonotype comes from a boy younger than two who had a stem cell transplant for SCID, so the T cells may come from the graft donor. J is TRBJ2-7 and V is TRBV3-1; TRBD1 agrees at 9 bases. The CDR3 DNA reads as TGTGCCAGCAGCCAAAGTAAGGGGACAGGGTCACGAGAGCAGTACTTC. Protein sequence: CASSQSKGTGSREQYF.